A single sample gave rise to the 23 T cell receptor beta chains below, sequenced in a study of cytomegalovirus exposure and HLA in healthy donors. 60 Vbeta and 13 Jbeta primers were used in PCR. Repertoires were generated with immunoSEQ multiplex PCR, while TCRdb's copy carries only in-frame clones and drops some. Here the sample spans some 170,000 clones, about 81% being singletons. The sequenced sample was PBMCs. These receptors were collected from a woman aged 25 to 39 in good health and CMV-seronegative.

The chain joins TRBV15 to TRBJ1-6; D uncertain. The CDR3 is made up of 14 amino acids. Germline CDR1 is LNHNV and CDR2 is YYDKDF (reference sequence). Trimming stripped 2 bases from V and 5 bases from J, with 7 bases between. The CDR3 here is CATSRYQNNSPLHF. CDR3 DNA sequence: TGTGCCACCAGCAGATACCAGAATAATTCACCCCTCCACTTT.

The chain employs TRBV25-1 and TRBJ2-2; D remains unclear. Germline V lookup: CDR1 MGHDK, CDR2 SYGVNS. V lost 4 bases, J lost 2 bases, and 5 bases lay in between. The CDR3 is made up of 13 amino acids. This CDR3 is CASSAVNTGELFF. DNA of the CDR3: TGTGCCAGCAGTGCAGTAAACACCGGGGAGCTGTTTTTT.

The chain joins TRBV6-1 to TRBJ2-7; tentatively, D is TRBD1 (5 bases). Germline V lookup: CDR1 MNHNS, CDR2 SASEGT. The ends were cut back, 4 bases at V and 2 bases at J, with 15 bases in the middle. The CDR3 length is 15 residues. CDR3 in DNA: TGTGCCAGCAGTGTCCAGGGTGGTGGGGCCTACGAGCAGTACTTC. Protein product: CASSVQGGGAYEQYF.

The V and J genes are TRBV2 and TRBJ2-5; D is unresolved. This CDR3 contains 11 residues. Germline V gene lookup returns CDR1 SNHLY and CDR2 FYNNEI. V lost 6 bases and J lost 3, with 5 bases in between. CDR3 nucleotides: TGTGCCAGCAGAACGGAAGAGACCCAGTACTTC. This codes for CASRTEETQYF.

V gene TRBV7-2 combines with J gene TRBJ2-2; 8 bases align to TRBD2. V gave up 5 bases and J gave up 4 bases; unmatched junction bases: 6. The CDR3 is 15 amino acids. From germline, CDR1 is SGHTA and CDR2 FQGNSA. CDR3 in amino acids: CASSAYAGGTGELFF. CDR3 nucleotides: TGTGCCAGCAGCGCTTACGCGGGAGGCACCGGGGAGCTGTTTTTT.

V and J are TRBV4-2 and TRBJ2-2; 10 bases agree with TRBD2. This CDR3 is built from 20 residues. Germline CDR1 is LGHNA and CDR2 is YNFKEQ. Germline trimming cut 2 bases from V and 4 bases from J; bases unmatched to any gene: 16. The CDR3 loop reads CASSQFGLAGVGIGTGELFF. For the CDR3, the DNA is TGTGCCAGCAGCCAATTTGGTCTAGCGGGAGTCGGAATCGGCACCGGGGAGCTGTTTTTT.

In its sample, this clone was seen once. The chain joins TRBV6-5 to TRBJ2-3, with a possible D match to TRBD1 (5 bases). Trimming took 2 bases from V and 1 from J, leaving 7 bases between them. The germline gives CDR1 MNHEY, CDR2 SVGAGI. CDR3 length: 14 amino acids. The CDR3 here is CASSYGAGTDTQYF. The CDR3 DNA reads TGTGCCAGCAGTTACGGGGCGGGCACAGATACGCAGTATTTT.

This sequence joins TRBV19 and TRBJ1-1, with 7 bases aligning to TRBD1. Germline V gene data show CDR1 as LNHDA and CDR2 as SQIVND (reference sequence). The CDR3 extends over 14 amino acids. V gave up 4 bases and J gave up 4 bases; unmatched junction bases: 6. The CDR3 DNA is TGTGCCAGTAGTACAGGGGGATTGGGCACTGAAGCTTTCTTT. It translates to CASSTGGLGTEAFF. The full variable domain, rest sourced from reference TRBV19 and TRBJ1-1, is DGGITQSPKYLFRKEGQNVTLSCEQNLNHDAMYWYRQDPGQGLRLIYYSQIVNDFQKGDIAEGYSVSREKKESFPLTVTSAQKNPTAFYLCASSTGGLGTEAFFGQGTRLTVV.

For this clone: The same CDR3 arises from other DNA sequences in this sample as well. In DNA, the CDR3 is TGTGCCAGCTCACCGGGACAGGGTTCCTACGAGCAGTACTTC. Residues: CASSPGQGSYEQYF. The chain is built from TRBV18 and TRBJ2-7; 9 bases map to TRBD1. The V gene's germline CDR1 is KGHSH and CDR2 LQKENI. The CDR3 has 14 amino acids. V was pared by 3 bases and J by 1 base, with 1 base of the junction left unmatched. Filled out from reference TRBV18 and TRBJ2-7, the complete variable domain reads NAGVMQNPRHLVRRRGQEARLRCSPMKGHSHVYWYRQLPEEGLKFMVYLQKENIIDESGMPKERFSAEFPKEGPSILRIQQVVRGDSAAYFCASSPGQGSYEQYFGPGTRLTVT.

J is TRBJ1-1 and V is TRBV19, with D uncertain. CDR1 and CDR2 from the germline V gene are LNHDA and SQIVND (reference sequence). This CDR3 spans 14 amino acids. The V and J ends lost 5 bases and 1 base respectively, with 11 bases between them. The CDR3 loop reads CASSLRSGNTEAFF. The CDR3 DNA reads as TGTGCCAGTAGTCTACGGAGCGGGAACACTGAAGCTTTCTTT.

This clone was found once. The CDR3 DNA reads as TGTGCCAGCAGTCAGGACTGGACTACTGAAGCTTTCTTT. Its translation is CASSQDWTTEAFF. The chain couples TRBV6-4 to TRBJ1-1; the D is unclear. Looked up from germline, CDR1 is MRHNA and CDR2 is SNTAGT. There are 13 residues in the CDR3. Deletions cut 5 bases from V and 5 bases from J, with 12 bases between.

This clone was seen a few times. This rearrangement joins TRBV4-2 to TRBJ2-1; 8 bases align to TRBD1. Germline assignment: CDR1 LGHNA and CDR2 YNFKEQ. CDR3 length equals 15 residues. Unmatched junction bases numbered 3, after V lost 4 bases and J lost 1 base. In DNA form, the CDR3 reads TGTGCCAGCAGCCCCTGGACAGGGTCCTACAATGAGCAGTTCTTC. Amino acids: CASSPWTGSYNEQFF.

The CDR3 region is CASSLLGTRYETQYF. The CDR3 DNA reads TGTGCCAGTAGCCTCCTCGGGACTAGGTACGAGACCCAGTACTTC. This chain links TRBV19 with TRBJ2-5; 8 bases fit TRBD2. With V trimmed by 6 bases and J by 5 bases, 11 bases remained unmatched. Germline values: CDR1 LNHDA, CDR2 SQIVND (reference sequence). The CDR3 contains 15 residues.

This clone appeared once. The chain has TRBV29-1 and TRBJ2-7; 9 positions agree with TRBD1. The CDR3 consists of 15 residues. Per germline, CDR1 SQVTM and CDR2 ANQGSEA. With V trimmed by 7 bases and J by 3 bases, 13 bases remained unmatched. Here the CDR3 reads CSATKTGTGHYEQYF. CDR3 nucleotides: TGCAGCGCCACAAAGACCGGGACAGGGCACTACGAGCAGTACTTC.

V is TRBV9 and J is TRBJ2-7; 7 nucleotides match TRBD2. V trimming: 1 base; J trimming: 5 bases; junction bases outside the gene matches: 12. CDR3 length: 16 amino acids. Germline V gene lookup returns CDR1 SGDLS and CDR2 YYNGEE. This CDR3 is CASSVTMGLPNDEQYF. Here the CDR3 DNA reads TGTGCCAGCAGCGTAACTATGGGACTACCTAATGACGAGCAGTACTTC.

The rearrangement links TRBV7-9 to TRBJ2-7; D is perhaps TRBD1 (5 bases). The length of the CDR3 is 14 residues. Germline CDR1 SEHNR, CDR2 FQNEAQ (reference sequence). V was trimmed by 7 bases and J by 3 bases, leaving 16 bases between them. The CDR3 reads CASTSEQDLYEQYF. The CDR3 nucleotides are TGTGCCAGCACCTCAGAACAGGACCTCTACGAGCAGTACTTC. The full variable domain, completed using reference TRBV7-9 and TRBJ2-7, is DTGVSQNPRHKITKRGQNVTFRCDPISEHNRLYWYRQTLGQGPEFLTYFQNEAQLEKSRLLSDRFSAERPKGSFSTLEIQRTEQGDSAMYLCASTSEQDLYEQYFGPGTRLTVT.

This clone appeared a single time. The chain is built from TRBV7-8 and TRBJ1-5; no firm D call. The CDR3 runs 14 residues. Between the trimmed V and J ends, which lost 0 bases and 5 bases, there was a span of 8 bases. Germline V lookup: CDR1 SGHVS, CDR2 FQNEAQ. This chain's CDR3 is CASSLAGRHQPQHF. CDR3 sequence (DNA): TGTGCCAGCAGCTTAGCAGGGAGGCATCAGCCCCAGCATTTT. The variable domain in full, with the rest retrieved from reference TRBV7-8 and TRBJ1-5, is GAGVSQSPRYKVAKRGQDVALRCDPISGHVSLFWYQQALGQGPEFLTYFQNEAQLDKSGLPSDRFFAERPEGSVSTLKIQRTQQEDSAVYLCASSLAGRHQPQHFGDGTRLSIL.

V is TRBV11-2 and J is TRBJ2-1, with TRBD2 matching 8 bases. V was pared by 1 base and J by 1 base, with 3 bases of the junction left unmatched. This CDR3 has 16 residues. Germline V gene lookup returns CDR1 SGHAT and CDR2 FQNNGV. The DNA of the CDR3 is TGTGCCAGCAGCTTAGTCCTAGCGGGTTCCTACAATGAGCAGTTCTTC. Protein sequence: CASSLVLAGSYNEQFF.

The rearrangement joins TRBV28 to TRBJ2-7; TRBD1 aligns across 10 bases. The CDR3 has 14 residues. Germline assignment: CDR1 MDHEN and CDR2 SYDVKM. J gave up 3 bases and V 8 bases, and 7 bases lay outside the gene matches. CDR3 region: CASQRDRGHYEQYF. Written as DNA, the CDR3 is TGTGCCAGCCAAAGGGACAGGGGTCACTACGAGCAGTACTTC.

This clone appeared once. The chain recombines TRBV23-1 with TRBJ2-5; 9 positions match TRBD1. TRBV23-1 falls under the ORF class, with uncertain function. This CDR3 has 16 amino acids. J was trimmed by 1 base and V by 0 bases; bases with no gene match: 3. The CDR3 DNA reads TGCGCCAGCAGTCAATCCCCGGGACAGGGCCAAGAGACCCAGTACTTC. Translated, it gives CASSQSPGQGQETQYF.

This chain links TRBV27 with TRBJ2-1; 7 nucleotides match TRBD1. V shed 5 bases and J 8 bases; nucleotides not matched to a gene: 9. Germline CDR1 and CDR2: MNHEY and SMNVEV (reference sequence). The CDR3 runs to 14 residues. CDR3: CASSEGGFGYEQFF. The CDR3 nucleotides read TGTGCCAGCAGTGAAGGGGGCTTCGGCTATGAGCAGTTCTTC.

The chain links TRBV28 to TRBJ2-1, with D unresolved. This CDR3 spans 16 amino acids. Germline loops: CDR1 MDHEN, CDR2 SYDVKM. Deletions cut 3 bases from V and 6 bases from J, with 18 bases between. The CDR3 DNA reads TGTGCCAGCAGTTTGATTAGTATTGGTAGCCGCAATGAGCAGTTCTTC. Translating it yields CASSLISIGSRNEQFF. The full variable domain, rest sourced from reference TRBV28 and TRBJ2-1, is DVKVTQSSRYLVKRTGEKVFLECVQDMDHENMFWYRQDPGLGLRLIYFSYDVKMKEKGDIPEGYSVSREKKERFSLILESASTNQTSMYLCASSLISIGSRNEQFFGPGTRLTVL.

The chain employs TRBV4-1 and TRBJ1-1; D is unclear. Germline assignment: CDR1 MGHRA and CDR2 YSYEKL. Deletions cut 6 bases from V and 0 bases from J, with 8 bases between. This CDR3 comprises 13 residues. The CDR3 is CASRAKMNTEAFF. The CDR3 DNA is TGCGCCAGCAGAGCCAAGATGAACACTGAAGCTTTCTTT.